This TCR beta chain is from a study of shared clonotypes between healthy human individuals. This clone was seen once. This table comes from immunoSEQ multiplex PCR, and its TCRdb copy is limited to in-frame clones, with some not included. In the table there are about 1 million clones, around 76% of which are singletons. This clonotype was obtained from a man aged 18 to 29 in good health. Sample: memory CD4+ T cells sorted from blood. Subset in this sample: CD45RA-negative fraction.

Written as DNA, the CDR3 is TGTGCCAGCAGTGAAGCGCTAGGGGTCTCTGAAAAACTGTTTTTT. As protein: CASSEALGVSEKLFF. The rearrangement joins TRBV6-1 to TRBJ1-4; possibly TRBD1 for D (5 bases). The CDR3 extends over 15 amino acids. Trimming shortened V by 0 bases and J by 7 bases, and 12 bases separated the two germline ends. Germline values: CDR1 MNHNS, CDR2 SASEGT.